Listed below are T cell receptor beta chains from one sample, sequenced in a study of blood T cell repertoires in COVID-19. Profiling relied on immunoSEQ multiplex PCR, and the TCRdb table lists in-frame clones only, not all of them. The sample carries approximately 220,000 clones, 85% recorded once. Sequencing used PBMCs or T cells enriched from blood (not recorded which). The source of these receptors is a man in his forties who had recovered from COVID-19. CDR3s include the opening cysteine and the closing phenylalanine or tryptophan. Fields, in order: clone size, J gene, D gene, V gene, CDR3 DNA, CDR3 protein. D genes are given only for firm matches. Expanded clones are given a class, and other clones once, few, many or no size at all.

>many|TRBJ1-2|TRBD1|TRBV28
TGTGCCAGCAGTACGGACAGGGCCGGCTACACCTTC
CASSTDRAGYTF
>NA|TRBJ1-2|NA|TRBV6-2/TRBV6-3
TGTGCCAGCAGTTACTCGAAGGGGAACTATGGCTACACCTTC
CASSYSKGNYGYTF
>NA|TRBJ2-5|NA|TRBV6-5
TGTGCCAGCAGTTTTGGACAGAAAGAGACCCAGTACTTC
CASSFGQKETQYF
>NA|TRBJ1-1|NA|TRBV28
TGTGCCAGCAGTCTTGGGGGGGCTGAAGCTTTCTTT
CASSLGGAEAFF
>NA|TRBJ2-7|NA|TRBV18
TGTGCCAGCTCACCTCCGGGACAAACCTACGAGCAGTACTTC
CASSPPGQTYEQYF
>NA|TRBJ1-2|NA|TRBV10-2
TGCGCCAGCACCGGGGTGAGGAGCCGGGGAGGCTACACCTTC
CASTGVRSRGGYTF
>NA|TRBJ2-7|TRBD2|TRBV28
TGTGCCAGCAGTTTATGGGGGGGACTAGCGGATACCTACGAGCAGTACTTC
CASSLWGGLADTYEQYF
>NA|TRBJ2-7|TRBD1|TRBV19
TGTGCCAGTAGTATAGATCCTACAGGGGGAGCGGCCTACGAGCAGTACTTC
CASSIDPTGGAAYEQYF
>NA|TRBJ1-1|TRBD1|TRBV7-3
TGTGCCAGCTCCCAGGGGGGTGCTGGCACTGAAGCTTTCTTT
CASSQGGAGTEAFF
>NA|TRBJ2-5|TRBD2|TRBV7-7
TGTGCTAGCAGCTTAGGCCGACTAGCCGGGGAGACCCAGTACTTC
CASSLGRLAGETQYF
>NA|TRBJ2-7|TRBD2|TRBV13
TGTGCCAGCAGCTTAAGTTATGGGAGGGCGTCCTACGAGCAGTACTTC
CASSLSYGRASYEQYF
>NA|TRBJ2-7|NA|TRBV5-5
TGTGCCAGCAGCTTTCGGGGTACCCTCTCCTACGAGCAGTACTTC
CASSFRGTLSYEQYF
>NA|TRBJ1-2|NA|TRBV4-1
TGCGCCAGCAGCGTTCGCCCGGAGCAGGGCTATGGCTACACCTTC
CASSVRPEQGYGYTF
>NA|TRBJ2-7|TRBD1|TRBV28
TGTGCCAGCAGACCAACCGGGACAGGGACCTACGAGCAGTACTTC
CASRPTGTGTYEQYF
>NA|TRBJ2-1|TRBD2|TRBV27
TGTGCCAGCAGTCCTCTAGCGGGAGTTCTTATCAGCAACGACAATGAGCAGTTCTTC
CASSPLAGVLISNDNEQFF
>few|TRBJ1-3|NA|TRBV10-3
TGTGCCATCAGTGAGTTTCGACAGAGTGGAAACACCATATATTTT
CAISEFRQSGNTIYF
>NA|TRBJ1-1|NA|TRBV30
TGTGCCTGGAGTGTACGGAGGCCCCCGGCTTTCTTT
CAWSVRRPPAFF
>once|TRBJ2-2|TRBD2|TRBV19
TGTGCCAGTAGCCTCAAGGGAGCCCGACTAGCGGGGGACACCGGGGAGCTGTTTTTT
CASSLKGARLAGDTGELFF
>NA|TRBJ2-2|NA|TRBV10-3
TGTGCCACCCGTAGGGGATGGACGGCCGGGGAGCTGTTTTTT
CATRRGWTAGELFF
>NA|TRBJ1-3|NA|TRBV4-2
TGTGCCAGCAGCCAAGCCGACCGCGGGGGCACCATATATTTT
CASSQADRGGTIYF
>NA|TRBJ1-3|NA|TRBV28
TGTGCCAGCGGCGGGGGGATTAACTTTGGAAACACCATATATTTT
CASGGGINFGNTIYF
>NA|TRBJ2-7|NA|TRBV2
TGTGCCAGCAGTGAGGGCGGGATCTCCTACGAGCAGTACTTC
CASSEGGISYEQYF